This TCR beta chain was found in a study of cytomegalovirus exposure and HLA in healthy donors. Study at large: Clustering assigned 70% to 90% of the approximately 370 genotyped donors to the Caucasian-associated ancestry cluster.

Study-wide results and caveats: Serostatus for CMV was the only available immune exposure information.

This CDR3 is 17 amino acids long. Unmatched junction bases numbered 14, after V lost 1 base and J lost 11 bases. Germline-derived CDR1 and CDR2 are SGHTA and FQGNSA. Comments on this clone: Its antigen is not identified.

Vbeta (60) and Jbeta (13) primers were used in the PCR. Sequenced by immunoSEQ multiplex PCR; TCRdb stores in-frame clones only, minus some. The sample yields about 190,000 clones, roughly 80% seen once. The chain recombines TRBV7-2 with TRBJ2-5; 12 nucleotides align to TRBD2. The sequence was collected from a woman under 30 in good health and CMV-seronegative. The sequenced sample was PBMCs. The DNA of the CDR3 is TGTGCCAGCAGCTTAGGGTGGCTAGCGGGAGGGCCGGGGGAGCAGTACTTC. Amino acid sequence: CASSLGWLAGGPGEQYF.